A single sample is the source of the 10 T cell receptor beta chains below, sequenced in a study of identical twins. TCRdb reanalysed the 5' RACE reads using MiXCR and keeps one entry per CDR3 protein. The top ten clones hold 2.1% of a sample with fewer than 350,000 distinct CDR3 sequences, less than 9% of them seen once. These data were likewise used in another study, on yellow fever vaccine responses in identical twins.

The material sequenced was memory (CD45RO+) T cells sorted from blood. The receptors originated from a woman younger than 30 in good health.

This clonotype is classed as medium-sized. The chain couples TRBV4-1 to TRBJ2-7, with 8 bases fitting TRBD1. The CDR3 contains 15 residues. After removal of 4 bases from V and 5 bases from J, the junction contained 10 bases not matched to a gene. Germline CDR1 MGHRA, CDR2 YSYEKL. CDR3 DNA sequence: TGCGCCAGCAGCCTTTCCCGACAGGGGAGGAACGAGCAGTACTTC. This gives the protein CASSLSRQGRNEQYF.

The CDR3 DNA reads as TGTGCCAGCACCCCATCGGGGGGGAACAGAAACGAGCAGTACGTC. It translates to CASTPSGGNRNEQYV. The J gene is TRBJ2-7, the V gene TRBV5-6; 8 bases line up with TRBD2. Trimming took 6 bases from V and 5 from J; bases not matched to a gene: 13. From germline, CDR1 is SGHDT and CDR2 YYEEEE. The CDR3 has 15 residues.

This clonotype was seen many times. The chain employs TRBV25-1 and TRBJ2-5; TRBD2 matches 7 bases. The CDR3 has 14 amino acids. The V gene's germline CDR1 is MGHDK and CDR2 SYGVNS. The junction had 6 bases not matched to a gene; V was cut back by 4 bases and J by 4 bases. CDR3 sequence: CASSAWTGGETQYF. DNA for the CDR3: TGTGCCAGCAGTGCATGGACGGGGGGAGAGACCCAGTACTTC.

This clonotype has a count of ten or more. The V gene is TRBV27, the J gene TRBJ1-1; TRBD1 aligns across 8 bases. Trimming cost V 1 base and J 1 base; bases outside gene matches: 8. CDR1 and CDR2 from the germline V gene are MNHEY and SMNVEV (reference sequence). The CDR3 runs to 17 residues. The CDR3 here is CASSLLGQGLQNTEAFF. The CDR3 DNA follows: TGTGCCAGCAGTTTATTAGGACAGGGTTTACAGAACACTGAAGCTTTCTTT.

Only a few counts were recorded for this clonotype. The chain couples TRBV3-1 to TRBJ2-6; 8 bases align to TRBD1. Trimming at V came to 2 bases and at J to 3 bases, leaving 3 bases not matched to a gene. Germline V gene lookup returns CDR1 LGHDT and CDR2 YNNKEL (reference sequence). This CDR3 has 16 residues. CDR3 in amino acids: CASSQQGAYGANVLTF. The DNA for the CDR3 is TGTGCCAGCAGCCAACAGGGGGCATATGGGGCCAACGTCCTGACTTTC.

This clonotype came up a few times. The J gene is TRBJ1-1, the V gene TRBV6-1; 8 bases are a match to TRBD1. The germline V gene has CDR1 MNHNS and CDR2 SASEGT. Losses at the gene ends were 6 bases for V and 5 bases for J; bases not matched to a gene: 5. This CDR3 region has 13 residues. The DNA of the CDR3 is TGTGCCAGCAGGATTACAGGGGGTACTGAAGCTTTCTTT. Translated, it gives CASRITGGTEAFF.

This clonotype was seen more than once but under ten times. The gene calls are TRBV3-1 and TRBJ2-4; the match to TRBD2 covers 9 bases. Germline loops: CDR1 LGHDT, CDR2 YNNKEL (reference sequence). The CDR3 consists of 18 residues. Trimming at V came to 0 bases and at J to 4 bases, leaving 10 bases not matched to a gene. CDR3 sequence: CASSQDLGASGTKNIQYF. CDR3 DNA sequence: TGTGCCAGCAGCCAAGATCTCGGGGCTAGCGGGACGAAAAACATTCAGTACTTC.

The sample holds many counts of this clonotype. This chain connects TRBV29-1 to TRBJ2-1; TRBD2 agrees at 7 bases. The CDR3 extends over 13 amino acids. Germline values: CDR1 SQVTM, CDR2 ANQGSEA. Trimming took 7 bases from V and 4 from J; bases not matched to a gene: 7. The CDR3 reads CSASGKEYNEQFF. As DNA, the CDR3 is TGCAGCGCCAGCGGGAAGGAGTACAATGAGCAGTTCTTC.

This clonotype was detected a few times. This chain connects TRBV27 to TRBJ2-1, with 10 bases aligning to TRBD2. This CDR3 spans 13 amino acids. V lost 6 bases, J lost 8 bases, and 4 bases stayed unmatched. Germline assignment: CDR1 MNHEY and CDR2 SMNVEV (reference sequence). As DNA, the CDR3 is TGTGCCAGCAGGGGACTAGCGCGACATGAGCAGTTCTTC. Amino acid sequence: CASRGLARHEQFF.

This clonotype was recorded a few times. The chain carries TRBV20-1 and TRBJ2-3; the D gene is possibly TRBD2 (5 bases). The CDR3 loop spans 14 amino acids. V dropped 6 bases and J dropped 0 bases, with 13 bases sitting between them. Germline V gene data show CDR1 as DFQATT and CDR2 as SNEGSKA (reference sequence). CDR3 DNA sequence: TGCAGTGCCCAGCGGCCGGAAAGCACAGATACGCAGTATTTT. This sequence encodes CSAQRPESTDTQYF.